One and the same sample provided the 6 T cell receptor beta chains below, sequenced in a study of T cell repertoires in cytomegalovirus infection. TCRdb analysed the reads with MiXCR anew, one entry per CDR3 protein. The repertoire holds 150,000 to 190,000 distinct CDR3 sequences, with roughly a quarter as singletons. The sample taken for sequencing was PBMCs. Every receptor here comes from a human donor in good health (CMV status not recorded). Some clones in this sample may be carry-over from other donors' samples.

In this sample, this clonotype turned up a few times. This chain joins TRBV6-1 and TRBJ1-1, with a weak D call TRBD1 (5 bases). Germline V gives CDR1 MNHNS, CDR2 SASEGT. There are 14 residues in the CDR3. V lost 7 bases, J lost 1 base, and 13 bases lay in between. The CDR3 bases are TGTGCCAGCACCGAAGGGGCGGCGAACACTGAAGCTTTCTTT. This codes for CASTEGAANTEAFF.

The count of this clonotype is one. This rearrangement joins TRBV15 to TRBJ1-5; TRBD1 is a possible D gene (6 bases). Germline values: CDR1 LNHNV, CDR2 YYDKDF (reference sequence). V shed 0 bases and J shed 0 bases, with 9 bases lying between them. CDR3 length: 16 amino acids. For the CDR3, the DNA is TGTGCCACCAGCAGAGAAGGACAGCATAGCAATCAGCCCCAGCATTTT. This translates into CATSREGQHSNQPQHF.

This clonotype has a count of ten or more. The chain employs TRBV28 and TRBJ1-4; 8 bases map to TRBD1. Per germline, CDR1 MDHEN and CDR2 SYDVKM. Trimming cost V 4 bases and J 3 bases; bases outside gene matches: 7. CDR3 length: 16 residues. The CDR3 DNA is TGTGCCAGCAGTTCGAAACAGGGGGTAGCTAATGAAAAACTGTTTTTT. Encoded protein: CASSSKQGVANEKLFF.

This clonotype was counted many times. This rearrangement joins TRBV7-2 to TRBJ2-7; TRBD1 might be the D (6 bases). Trimming removed 1 base at V and 1 base at J, with 11 bases between. Germline CDR1 and CDR2: SGHTA and FQGNSA. This CDR3 is 15 amino acids long. CDR3 in amino acids: CASSLGYRVSYEQYF. In nucleotides, the CDR3 is TGTGCCAGCAGCTTAGGATACAGGGTTTCCTACGAGCAGTACTTC.

Points on this clonotype: A much larger clonotype is one base distant, so this may be a read error. J is TRBJ2-1 and V is TRBV28, with 10 bases fitting TRBD2. Germline lookup yields CDR1 MDHEN and CDR2 SYDVKM. The CDR3 has 16 residues. Trimming at V came to 5 bases and at J to 4 bases, leaving 8 bases not matched to a gene. This CDR3 is CASSPLTSGLYNEQFF. The CDR3 coding sequence is TGTGCCAGCAGTCCGCTGACTAGCGGGTTATACAATGAGCAGTTCTTC.

This clonotype came up a few times. The chain couples TRBV29-1 to TRBJ1-5; D may be TRBD1 (6 bases). Germline V gives CDR1 SQVTM, CDR2 ANQGSEA. V was cut by 4 bases and J by 2 bases, with 9 bases left in between. The CDR3 extends over 13 amino acids. CDR3 nucleotides: TGCAGCGTTGGGACAGCCGGCAATCAGCCCCAGCATTTT. It yields the protein CSVGTAGNQPQHF.